A selection of T cell receptor beta chains follows, all from one sample in a study of OX40 agonist ivuxolimab in advanced cancers. Only in-frame clones appear in the TCRdb table, and some are missing; sequencing was by immunoSEQ multiplex PCR. The sample lists 80,000 or so clones; roughly 88% were seen once. The material sequenced was CD4+ or CD8+ T cells sorted from blood, taken in a trial of the OX40 agonist ivuxolimab. The receptors were sampled from an adult with an advanced solid tumor such as melanoma, head and neck, liver or kidney cancer. Both conserved end residues are part of each CDR3. The D gene is left open where the match is weak. Rows give clone size only sometimes, using once, few, many, or a class for an expanded clone.

TRBV6-5	NA	TRBJ2-3	NA	CASSWTDATDTQYF	TGTGCCAGCAGTTGGACAGACGCCACAGATACGCAGTATTTT
TRBV11-3	once	TRBJ1-5	NA	CASSLGGGDNQPQHF	TGTGCCAGCAGCTTAGGGGGAGGGGATAATCAGCCCCAGCATTTT
TRBV7-6	NA	TRBJ2-1	NA	CASSPTGTSYNEQFF	TGTGCCAGCAGCCCGACAGGAACCTCCTACAATGAGCAGTTCTTC
TRBV6-1	NA	TRBJ1-1	NA	CASSESPGGLNTEAFF	TGTGCCAGCAGTGAATCCCCCGGGGGACTGAACACTGAAGCTTTCTTT
TRBV2	NA	TRBJ2-2	NA	CASSESSGWQSGELFF	TGTGCCAGCAGTGAATCGTCGGGCTGGCAGAGCGGGGAGCTGTTTTTT
TRBV15	NA	TRBJ2-7	TRBD1	CATSRDGTGGYEQYF	TGTGCCACCAGCAGAGACGGGACAGGGGGCTACGAGCAGTACTTC
TRBV28	few	TRBJ1-2	TRBD1	CASSETGKDGYTF	TGTGCCAGCAGCGAGACAGGGAAGGATGGCTACACCTTC
TRBV10-3	NA	TRBJ2-1	NA	CAISELGLGNEQFF	TGTGCCATCAGTGAGTTAGGACTTGGTAATGAGCAGTTCTTC
TRBV6-5	NA	TRBJ2-3	NA	CASSPGLSTDTQYF	TGTGCCAGCAGTCCGGGACTGAGCACAGATACGCAGTATTTT
TRBV5-6	NA	TRBJ1-4	TRBD1	CASYSRGGASEKLFF	TGTGCCAGCTATTCCAGGGGGGGCGCGAGTGAAAAACTGTTTTTT
TRBV5-4	NA	TRBJ2-7	NA	CASSLGGGEPHGQYF	TGTGCCAGCAGTCTTGGAGGCGGGGAGCCGCACGGGCAGTACTTC
TRBV5-1	NA	TRBJ2-5	NA	CASSLVRGALETQYF	TGCGCCAGCAGCTTGGTTCGGGGGGCCCTAGAGACCCAGTACTTC
TRBV28	NA	TRBJ2-7	TRBD2	CASSSRRLAGSYEQYF	TGTGCCAGCAGTTCCAGGAGACTAGCGGGATCCTACGAGCAGTACTTC
TRBV5-6	NA	TRBJ1-6	NA	CASSPPWGGSNSPLHF	TGTGCCAGCAGCCCACCTTGGGGGGGCAGTAATTCACCCCTCCACTTT
TRBV19	NA	TRBJ1-2	TRBD1	CASSLRTGSNGYTF	TGTGCCAGTAGTCTAAGGACAGGGAGTAATGGCTACACCTTC
TRBV11-2	once	TRBJ2-1	NA	CASRLGGGNEQFF	TGTGCCAGCAGACTTGGAGGGGGGAATGAGCAGTTCTTC
TRBV19	once	TRBJ2-7	NA	CASGGRVTGASGYEQYF	TGTGCCAGTGGGGGACGGGTAACGGGGGCCTCCGGGTACGAGCAGTACTTC
TRBV10-2	NA	TRBJ2-3	TRBD2	CASSEDHSAGVGGRDTQYF	TGCGCCAGCAGTGAGGATCACTCGGCGGGAGTAGGCGGTAGAGATACGCAGTATTTT
TRBV7-2	NA	TRBJ2-7	NA	CASSRTRGSYEQYF	TGTGCCAGCAGCCGTACAAGGGGCTCCTACGAGCAGTACTTC
TRBV28	NA	TRBJ2-7	NA	CASSGYEQYF	TGTGCCAGCAGTGGCTACGAGCAGTACTTC
TRBV9	NA	TRBJ2-3	NA	CASSVGRARVPDTQYF	TGTGCCAGCAGCGTAGGAAGGGCGAGGGTCCCAGATACGCAGTATTTT
TRBV9	NA	TRBJ2-3	NA	CASSVGILGTDTQYF	TGTGCCAGCAGCGTAGGGATCTTGGGCACAGATACGCAGTATTTT
TRBV7-9	NA	TRBJ2-3	TRBD2	CASSLVQRGGRDTQYF	TGTGCCAGCAGCTTAGTTCAGCGGGGGGGCCGAGATACGCAGTATTTT
TRBV10-1	NA	TRBJ2-5	TRBD2	CASSHGLAGQETQYF	TGCGCCAGCAGTCATGGACTAGCGGGGCAAGAGACCCAGTACTTC
TRBV19	NA	TRBJ1-1	NA	CASSNYRNTEAFF	TGTGCCAGTAGTAACTACCGGAACACTGAAGCTTTCTTT
TRBV7-3	NA	TRBJ2-3	TRBD2	CASSRSISGTTRSTDTQYF	TGTGCCAGCAGCCGTTCTATATCCGGGACTACCCGAAGCACAGATACGCAGTATTTT
TRBV7-3	NA	TRBJ2-7	NA	CASSLVPGSPYEQYF	TGTGCCAGCAGCTTAGTTCCGGGGTCCCCCTACGAGCAGTACTTC
TRBV10-3	NA	TRBJ1-5	NA	CAIGDSGGANQPQHF	TGTGCCATCGGGGACTCCGGAGGGGCTAATCAGCCCCAGCATTTT
TRBV7-3	NA	TRBJ2-1	NA	CASSLITEGNEQFF	TGTGCCAGCAGCTTAATAACGGAGGGCAATGAGCAGTTCTTC
TRBV5-1	NA	TRBJ2-7	TRBD2	CASSLGTSGQPRYEQYF	TGCGCCAGCAGCCTGGGGACTAGCGGGCAACCCCGGTACGAGCAGTACTTC
TRBV7-9	few	TRBJ2-4	NA	CASSLAAPGDIQYF	TGTGCCAGCAGCCTAGCCGCTCCCGGGGACATTCAGTACTTC
TRBV11-2	NA	TRBJ2-1	NA	CASSLISLASGNEQFF	TGTGCCAGCAGCTTAATCAGTTTAGCGTCTGGCAATGAGCAGTTCTTC
TRBV5-1	NA	TRBJ1-1	NA	CASSFGLNTEAFF	TGCGCCAGCAGCTTTGGGTTGAACACTGAAGCTTTCTTT
TRBV6-5	NA	TRBJ2-7	TRBD1	CASRTGTGSSYEQYF	TGTGCCAGCAGAACCGGGACAGGGAGCTCCTACGAGCAGTACTTC
TRBV5-1	NA	TRBJ2-1	TRBD2	CASSSGPSRGLAGTLANEQFF	TGCGCCAGCAGCTCGGGACCGTCTCGAGGACTAGCGGGGACACTGGCCAATGAGCAGTTCTTC